Each of the 27 T cell receptor beta chains below was sequenced from the same sample in a study of OX40 agonist ivuxolimab in advanced cancers. This table comes from immunoSEQ multiplex PCR, and its TCRdb copy is limited to in-frame clones, with some not included. The table has 35,000 to 45,000 clones, 80% to 90% seen once. Sample: CD4+ or CD8+ T cells sorted from blood, taken in a trial of the OX40 agonist ivuxolimab. Source of these receptors: an adult with an advanced solid tumor such as melanoma, head and neck, liver or kidney cancer.

The genes are TRBV30 and TRBJ1-1, with TRBD1 as a possible D gene (6 bases). Germline V gene lookup returns CDR1 GTSNPN and CDR2 SVGIG (reference sequence). V shed 3 bases and J shed 3 bases, with 14 bases lying between them. This CDR3 is built from 14 residues. In DNA form, the CDR3 reads TGTGCCTGGAGGGTGCGGAGGGGGGACACTGAAGCTTTCTTT. Translating it yields CAWRVRRGDTEAFF.

This clone counts as medium-sized. The chain has TRBV29-1 and TRBJ2-3, with TRBD2 matching over 7 bases. There are 15 residues in the CDR3. V was clipped by 4 bases and J by 2 bases; unmatched bases: 9. The germline CDR1 and CDR2 sequences are SQVTM and ANQGSEA. CDR3 sequence: CSVGGGTGPTDTQYF. CDR3 nucleotides: TGCAGCGTTGGGGGGGGAACGGGACCCACAGATACGCAGTATTTT.

With respect to this clone: The same CDR3 is also encoded by other DNA sequences in this sample. The chain is built from TRBV5-6 and TRBJ2-7; 8 nucleotides match TRBD2. Germline CDR1 SGHDT, CDR2 YYEEEE. The CDR3 spans 13 residues. Trimming removed 4 bases from V and 9 bases from J; junction bases left unmatched: 9. The CDR3 nucleotides read TGTGCCAGCAGCCCGGGACTAGTACCGTTGCAGTACTTC. This gives the protein CASSPGLVPLQYF.

The chain carries TRBV5-8 and TRBJ1-2; a weak D match, TRBD1 (5 bases). From germline, CDR1 is SGHTS and CDR2 YDEGEE. The CDR3 covers 14 residues. With 6 bases removed from V and 8 bases from J, the gap between germline ends came to 20 bases. CDR3 nucleotides: TGTGCCAGCACACCCCGGGGCAGTAAATTGGGCTACACCTTC. Protein sequence: CASTPRGSKLGYTF.

The chain joins TRBV7-2 to TRBJ2-3; unclear D gene. V was cut by 5 bases and J by 6 bases, with 9 bases left in between. Germline V gene sequence: CDR1 SGHTA, CDR2 FQGNSA. This CDR3 contains 12 residues. The CDR3 loop is CASSLLQDTQYF. CDR3 DNA: TGTGCCAGCAGCCTTCTACAGGATACGCAGTATTTT.

This CDR3 is CASSVGYNEQFF. CDR3 DNA sequence: TGTGCCAGCAGCGTGGGATACAATGAGCAGTTCTTC. The chain employs TRBV9 and TRBJ2-1; no clear D gene. V gave up 2 bases and J gave up 4 bases, with 4 bases separating them. The CDR3 runs to 12 residues. Germline lookup yields CDR1 SGDLS and CDR2 YYNGEE.

The gene calls are TRBV29-1 and TRBJ2-7; D is ambiguous. This CDR3 is built from 12 residues. Trimming cost V 4 bases and J 6 bases, with 13 bases left between them. The germline V gene encodes CDR1 SQVTM and CDR2 ANQGSEA. The DNA of the CDR3 is TGCAGCGTTGGTGCGTCTGGATTCGAGCAGTACTTC. It yields the protein CSVGASGFEQYF.

The CDR3 here is CASSPGTGVTIIYNEQFF. CDR3 in DNA: TGTGCCAGCAGCCCGGGGACAGGGGTCACCATTATCTACAATGAGCAGTTCTTC. The gene calls are TRBV7-9 and TRBJ2-1; 10 bases agree with TRBD1. The CDR3 totals 18 residues. J lost 3 bases, V lost 5 bases, and 13 bases had no gene match. The germline CDR1 and CDR2 sequences are SEHNR and FQNEAQ (reference sequence).

V is TRBV4-1 and J is TRBJ2-1, with D possibly being TRBD1 or TRBD2 (5 bases each). CDR1 MGHRA and CDR2 YSYEKL come from the germline V gene. This CDR3 has 15 amino acids. Between the trimmed V and J ends, which lost 1 base and 5 bases, there was a span of 12 bases. CDR3 bases: TGCGCCAGCAGCCAAGGCTCCGGGACCCACAATGAGCAGTTCTTC. It codes for CASSQGSGTHNEQFF.

V and J are TRBV30 and TRBJ2-1; D not certain. Germline V gene sequence: CDR1 GTSNPN, CDR2 SVGIG (reference sequence). V was shortened by 0 bases and J by 7 bases, with 10 bases between the two germline ends. This CDR3 has 13 residues. CDR3: CAWSVGPSNEQFF. In nucleotides, the CDR3 is TGTGCCTGGAGTGTAGGGCCGTCAAATGAGCAGTTCTTC.

The rearrangement uses TRBV9 and TRBJ2-3; 10 positions match TRBD2. The CDR3 has 16 amino acids. The ends lost 5 bases at V and 4 bases at J; junction bases unmatched: 10. Germline V lookup: CDR1 SGDLS, CDR2 YYNGEE. The CDR3 here is CASSPQSGGAADTQYF. The CDR3 nucleotides read TGTGCCAGCAGTCCTCAGAGCGGGGGGGCGGCAGATACGCAGTATTTT. The full variable domain, its missing parts supplied by reference TRBV9 and TRBJ2-3, is DSGVTQTPKHLITATGQRVTLRCSPRSGDLSVYWYQQSLDQGLQFLIQYYNGEERAKGNILERFSAQQFPDLHSELNLSSLELGDSALYFCASSPQSGGAADTQYFGPGTRLTVL.

The J gene is TRBJ2-7, the V gene TRBV27; unclear D gene. This CDR3 is built from 14 residues. V was pared by 5 bases and J by 0 bases, with 11 bases between. CDR1 and CDR2 from the germline V gene are MNHEY and SMNVEV (reference sequence). The CDR3, as DNA: TGTGCCAGCAGTGGACGGATTGGCTCCTACGAGCAGTACTTC. Translating it yields CASSGRIGSYEQYF.

This chain links TRBV19 with TRBJ2-2, with D tentatively TRBD1 or TRBD2 (6 bases each). The CDR3 sequence is 15 residues long. V gave up 9 bases and J gave up 2 bases, with 16 bases separating them. Germline V lookup: CDR1 LNHDA, CDR2 SQIVND (reference sequence). Here the CDR3 DNA reads TGTGCCAGCCACCGAGGGGGGCTTAACACCGGGGAGCTGTTTTTT. It specifies CASHRGGLNTGELFF.

This clone was detected only a few times. The chain links TRBV30 to TRBJ2-7, with a weak D call TRBD1 (6 bases). Germline V lookup: CDR1 GTSNPN, CDR2 SVGIG (reference sequence). V dropped 4 bases and J dropped 1 base, with 14 bases sitting between them. This CDR3 is built from 14 residues. DNA for the CDR3: TGTGCCTGGAATCGCTACAGGGAATCCTACGAGCAGTACTTC. Residues: CAWNRYRESYEQYF.

This clone showed up just once. The final CDR3 position lacks the conserved phenylalanine or tryptophan, pointing to a likely read error. The chain carries TRBV6-1 and TRBJ2-7, with 7 bases aligning to TRBD1. Germline V gene data show CDR1 as MNHNS and CDR2 as SASEGT. V was pared by 4 bases and J by 10 bases, with 19 bases of the junction left unmatched. This CDR3 region has 16 residues. The CDR3 protein is CASSGHRDSDPLGQYL. In nucleotides, the CDR3 is TGTGCCAGCAGTGGCCACCGGGACAGCGATCCCCTTGGCCAGTACCTC.

V usage is TRBV7-9 and J usage is TRBJ1-4, with D perhaps matching TRBD1 (5 bases). Trimming stripped 6 bases from V and 11 bases from J, with 22 bases between. Looked up from germline, CDR1 is SEHNR and CDR2 is FQNEAQ (reference sequence). CDR3 size: 15 residues. This CDR3 is CASSIGASQMKKLFF. In DNA form, the CDR3 reads TGTGCCAGCAGTATAGGGGCCAGCCAAATGAAGAAACTGTTTTTT.

The CDR3 is CASSQPTGPNSPLHF. CDR3 nucleotides: TGTGCCAGCAGCCAACCTACGGGACCTAATTCACCCCTCCACTTT. The chain couples TRBV4-2 to TRBJ1-6; D perhaps matches TRBD1 (5 bases). The CDR3 is 15 amino acids. Between the trimmed V and J ends, which lost 2 bases and 6 bases, there was a span of 11 bases. Per germline, CDR1 LGHNA and CDR2 YNFKEQ.

The chain has TRBV9 and TRBJ2-3, with D tentatively TRBD2 (7 bases). The CDR3 spans 15 residues. V dropped 0 bases and J dropped 5 bases, with 13 bases sitting between them. The germline gives CDR1 SGDLS, CDR2 YYNGEE. The CDR3, as DNA: TGTGCCAGCAGCGTAGCCGGGGGGCGTGGAGATACGCAGTATTTT. Protein product: CASSVAGGRGDTQYF.

As to this clone: The junction departs from germline at one end; a sequencing error may be responsible. V gene TRBV7-9 combines with J gene TRBJ2-7; the match to TRBD1 covers 7 bases. The CDR3 loop spans 14 amino acids. Germline CDR1 SEHNR, CDR2 FQNEAQ (reference sequence). CDR3 sequence: CTSSDDRVAYEQYF. CDR3 DNA sequence: TGTACCAGCAGCGATGACAGGGTAGCCTACGAGCAGTACTTC.

This chain uses TRBV2 with TRBJ1-1; 7 bases agree with TRBD1. From germline, CDR1 is SNHLY and CDR2 FYNNEI. CDR3 length: 13 amino acids. Trimming cost V 7 bases and J 3 bases; bases outside gene matches: 5. CDR3: CASNRDRDTEAFF. CDR3 nucleotides: TGTGCCAGCAACCGCGACAGGGACACTGAAGCTTTCTTT.

CDR3 in DNA: TGCAGCGTTGAGAAGGCTAGCGGGACCTACGAGCAGTACTTC. Translated, it gives CSVEKASGTYEQYF. The V and J genes are TRBV29-1 and TRBJ2-7; 9 nucleotides line up with TRBD2. Germline trimming cut 3 bases from V and 2 bases from J; bases unmatched to any gene: 5. This CDR3 has 14 amino acids. CDR1 SQVTM and CDR2 ANQGSEA come from the germline V gene.

The chain joins TRBV4-1 to TRBJ1-1; the D is unclear. The germline V and J ends were trimmed by 4 bases and 0 bases, with 12 bases remaining between them. The length of the CDR3 is 15 residues. In germline, CDR1 is MGHRA, CDR2 YSYEKL. CDR3 protein: CASSPNLAMNTEAFF. The CDR3 DNA is TGCGCCAGCAGCCCAAATCTGGCCATGAACACTGAAGCTTTCTTT.

This rearrangement joins TRBV7-9 to TRBJ2-3, with 9 nucleotides matching TRBD1. The J segment lost 2 bases and the V segment lost 6 bases, leaving 3 bases of the junction unmatched. CDR1 and CDR2 from the germline V gene are SEHNR and FQNEAQ (reference sequence). The length of the CDR3 is 14 residues. CDR3 nucleotides: TGTGCCAGCAGTGGGACAGGGTACACAGATACGCAGTATTTT. Translating it yields CASSGTGYTDTQYF.

The chain joins TRBV4-1 to TRBJ2-5; D is ambiguous. This CDR3 is 16 amino acids long. Trimming shortened V by 0 bases and J by 5 bases, and 16 bases separated the two germline ends. Germline CDR1 MGHRA, CDR2 YSYEKL. CDR3 sequence: CASSQDGLSAMETQYF. The CDR3 nucleotides are TGCGCCAGCAGCCAAGACGGTCTAAGTGCGATGGAGACCCAGTACTTC.

V is TRBV7-7 and J is TRBJ2-3; no reliable D call. Germline loops: CDR1 SSHAT, CDR2 FNYEAQ (reference sequence). The CDR3 extends over 14 amino acids. Trimming stripped 2 bases from V and 4 bases from J, with 10 bases between. The chain's CDR3 is CASSLRTPPDTQYF. The CDR3 DNA is TGTGCCAGCAGCTTAAGGACCCCACCAGATACGCAGTATTTT.

This rearrangement joins TRBV27 to TRBJ1-5, with no clear D. Germline V gene sequence: CDR1 MNHEY, CDR2 SMNVEV (reference sequence). The CDR3 is made up of 15 amino acids. Trimming removed 3 bases from V and 2 bases from J, with 11 bases in between. The chain's CDR3 is CASSLIGVGNQPQHF. DNA of the CDR3: TGTGCCAGCAGTTTGATTGGAGTTGGCAATCAGCCCCAGCATTTT.

This clone has a single count. This chain uses TRBV9 with TRBJ2-2; a possible D gene is TRBD1 (5 bases). The CDR3 length is 16 residues. Per germline, CDR1 SGDLS and CDR2 YYNGEE. Trimming cost V 3 bases and J 4 bases, with 16 bases left between them. The CDR3 coding sequence is TGTGCCAGCAGCGCGGGCAGGGATGCGAGCACCGGGGAGCTGTTTTTT. Its protein is CASSAGRDASTGELFF.